Below, one TCR beta chain is given with its context. With 1 base clipped from V and 3 bases from J, the junction kept 1 base outside the gene matches. CDR1 is MNHEY and CDR2 is SVGAGI in the germline V gene. CDR3 length: 14 residues. This entry belongs to a study of blood T cell repertoires in COVID-19. Original data processing: Quantification of nucleated cells was approximated via reference gene primer amplification. Generated by immunoSEQ multiplex PCR, the TCRdb table keeps only in-frame clones and is missing some. The D gene and trimming were derived from the DNA, and the V and J assignments and clone size from that table. Of 110,000 or so clones in the sample, roughly three quarters are singletons; the top ten hold 7.9%.

The chain carries TRBV6-5 and TRBJ2-7; TRBD1 matches 9 bases. The sample comprised peripheral blood. The TCR sequence derives from a human donor in a cohort sampled during active COVID-19. The CDR3 protein is CASSYLGQGYEQYF. The CDR3 nucleotides are TGTGCCAGCAGTTACTTGGGACAGGGCTACGAGCAGTACTTC.